The rows below give T cell receptor beta chains drawn from one sample of a study of circulating CD8 cells and anti-PD-1 response in melanoma. TCRdb reanalysed the reads using MiXCR and keeps one entry per CDR3 protein. The sample yields around 2,400 distinct CDR3 sequences, over 6.5% seen once. The sequenced sample was CD8+ T cells from PBMCs, obtained at baseline or after one month of anti-PD-1 therapy (not recorded which). These receptors were taken from a human donor with melanoma. The CDR3 runs from the conserved cysteine through the conserved F or W. The D gene is left open where the match is weak. Rows may omit the clone size; those that give it use once, few, many or a size class.

clone_size j_call v_call d_call cdr3_nt cdr3_aa
few TRBJ2-7 TRBV19 - TGTGCCAGTAGTATCGGGACGGGAACCTCCTACGAGCAGTACTTC CASSIGTGTSYEQYF
medium-sized TRBJ1-5 TRBV4-1 - TGCGCCAGCAGCCAAGATCTAGACAGGCAAGGCCCTCGCAATCAGCCCCAGCATTTT CASSQDLDRQGPRNQPQHF
medium-sized TRBJ2-1 TRBV27 - TGTGCCAGCAGTTTATCTGGGGCGGCCGCCGCCTACAATGAGCAGTTCTTC CASSLSGAAAAYNEQFF
medium-sized TRBJ2-3 TRBV19 - TGTGCCTCTTGGACATACGGCACAGATACGCAGTATTTT CASWTYGTDTQYF
large TRBJ2-5 TRBV5-5 TRBD2 TGTGCCAGCGATGGACTAGAGGGGACCCAGTACTTC CASDGLEGTQYF
medium-sized TRBJ2-1 TRBV4-2 - TGTGCCAGCAGCCAAGAAGGTGAGCAGTTCTTC CASSQEGEQFF
medium-sized TRBJ2-2 TRBV4-1 - TGCGCCAGCAGCCAAACAGGGACCGGGGAGCTGTTTTTT CASSQTGTGELFF
medium-sized TRBJ1-2 TRBV12-3/TRBV12-4 TRBD1 TGTGCCAGCAGTGAGCAGGGGGCTAACTATGGCTACACCTTC CASSEQGANYGYTF
medium-sized TRBJ2-7 TRBV7-2 - TGTGCCAGCAGCTTATCTGGCAGAACCACCTACGAGCAGTACTTC CASSLSGRTTYEQYF
medium-sized TRBJ2-1 TRBV28 - TGTGCCAGCAGTTACCCGAGGGGAGGCAATGAGCAGTTCTTC CASSYPRGGNEQFF
medium-sized TRBJ1-2 TRBV2 - TGTGCCAGCAGTGATGCGGCCAACTATGGCTACACCTTC CASSDAANYGYTF
- TRBJ2-2 TRBV4-1 TRBD2 TGCGCCAGCAGCCCCGGACTAGCGGGGGCCCTCCTCAACACCGGGGAGCTGTTTTTT CASSPGLAGALLNTGELFF
medium-sized TRBJ2-1 TRBV20-1 TRBD2 TGCAGTGCTAGAGATAGGACTAGCGGGGTACGATCCTACAATGAGCAGTTCTTC CSARDRTSGVRSYNEQFF
medium-sized TRBJ1-2 TRBV28 - TGTGCCAGCAGTTTCCCCCGGTTGGGGGGCGCAAACTATGGCTACACCTTC CASSFPRLGGANYGYTF
medium-sized TRBJ2-3 TRBV13 - TGTGCCAGCGCGGACAGCCACACAGATACGCAGTATTTT CASADSHTDTQYF
medium-sized TRBJ2-1 TRBV4-2 - TGTGCCAGCAGCCAAGACGAACAGGGTTCCTACAATGAGCAGTTCTTC CASSQDEQGSYNEQFF
- TRBJ2-5 TRBV15 TRBD2 TGTGCCACCAGAAGCAAGTGGGCCGTAGCGGGGGTCCAAGAGACCCAGTACTTC CATRSKWAVAGVQETQYF
medium-sized TRBJ1-2 TRBV28 - TGTGCCAGCAGTTTATTCGCGGGGCTTTCTAAAGATGGCTACACCTTC CASSLFAGLSKDGYTF
medium-sized TRBJ2-2 TRBV19 - TGTGCCAGTTGCTACGGGTCCGGGACCGGGGAGCTGTTTTTT CASCYGSGTGELFF
medium-sized TRBJ2-1 TRBV27 TRBD2 TGTGCCAGTACTAGCGGGGGCAATGAGCAGTTCTTC CASTSGGNEQFF
medium-sized TRBJ2-7 TRBV28 - TGTGCCAGCAGTTTGCGGGGCGTCCTATCCTACGAGCAGTACTTC CASSLRGVLSYEQYF
few TRBJ1-1 TRBV12-3/TRBV12-4 - TGTGCCAGCACCTCATTGGGGGGGGCGGACGCTGAAGCTTTCTTT CASTSLGGADAEAFF
large TRBJ1-1 TRBV7-9 - TGTGCCAGCAGCTTAGGTCAGGGATCTAACACTGAAGCTTTCTTT CASSLGQGSNTEAFF
few TRBJ2-3 TRBV20-1 - TGCAGTGCTAGAGATCTCTGGGGTTACACGCAGTATTTT CSARDLWGYTQYF
medium-sized TRBJ2-1 TRBV9 TRBD1 TGTGCCAGCAGCGCTCGACAGGGCTCCTACAATGAGCAGTTCTTC CASSARQGSYNEQFF
medium-sized TRBJ1-2 TRBV12-3/TRBV12-4 TRBD1 TGTGCCAGCAGCCCGGGGAGGGGGCGAGGGGGCTACACCTTC CASSPGRGRGGYTF
medium-sized TRBJ1-2 TRBV28 - TGTGCCAGCAGTAAACAGCCCTATGGCTACACCTTC CASSKQPYGYTF
medium-sized TRBJ2-7 TRBV2 - TGTGCCAGCAGAGACACCCTGGAGCAGTACTTC CASRDTLEQYF
large TRBJ2-2 TRBV28 TRBD1 TGTGCCAGCTGGCCCAGGGGGCTTGCCGGGGAGCTGTTTTTT CASWPRGLAGELFF
medium-sized TRBJ2-7 TRBV28 - TGTGCCAGCAGTTTAGCCCGACCCGCCTACGAGCAGTACTTC CASSLARPAYEQYF
medium-sized TRBJ1-5 TRBV28 - TGTGCCAGCAGTTTTCGTTTGGTGAGCAATCAGCCCCAGCATTTT CASSFRLVSNQPQHF
medium-sized TRBJ2-1 TRBV19 TRBD2 TGTGCCAGTAGTACGACTAGCGGGGGAACCTACAATGAGCAGTTCTTC CASSTTSGGTYNEQFF
medium-sized TRBJ2-3 TRBV9 TRBD2 TGTGCCAGCAGCCCGAGCGGGGGGGCAGATACGCAGTATTTT CASSPSGGADTQYF
medium-sized TRBJ2-7 TRBV5-1 - TGCGCGAGCGGAGGGGGTTACGAGCAGTACTTC CASGGGYEQYF
medium-sized TRBJ2-4 TRBV27 TRBD2 TGTGCCAGCAGTGGACTAGCGGGGAAAAACATTCAGTACTTC CASSGLAGKNIQYF
few TRBJ2-7 TRBV5-4 - TGTGCCAGCAGCTTGGTCACCTCCTACGAGCAGTACTTC CASSLVTSYEQYF
medium-sized TRBJ2-5 TRBV24-1 TRBD1 TGTGCCACCAGTGGTAGGGACAGGGGGCGCCTTGGCCAAGAGACCCAGTACTTC CATSGRDRGRLGQETQYF
medium-sized TRBJ1-1 TRBV19 - TGTGCCACCGAGTCCAGTTCGAACACTGAAGCTTTCTTT CATESSSNTEAFF
medium-sized TRBJ1-2 TRBV28 - TGTGCCAGCACCTCCTTGTTTGTCGGGGGCTACTATGGCTACACCTTC CASTSLFVGGYYGYTF
medium-sized TRBJ2-7 TRBV19 - TGTGCCAGTAGTATCAACCCCTACGGGGGACTCTCCTACGAGCAGTACTTC CASSINPYGGLSYEQYF
few TRBJ2-5 TRBV4-1 TRBD2 TGCGCCAGCAGCCAAGGTCAAAGGCTAGCGGAAGAGACCCAGTACTTC CASSQGQRLAEETQYF
medium-sized TRBJ2-3 TRBV5-4 - TGTGCCAGCAGCTTGGATGGTGAAGACACAGATACGCAGTATTTT CASSLDGEDTDTQYF
medium-sized TRBJ2-1 TRBV28 - TGTGCCAGCAGCCCAGACATTGAGCAGTTCTTC CASSPDIEQFF
medium-sized TRBJ2-2 TRBV5-4 - TGTGCCAGCAGCCCGGGGTTGTCTTTGAACACCGGGGAGCTGTTTTTT CASSPGLSLNTGELFF
medium-sized TRBJ2-3 TRBV27 - TGTGCCAGCAGTCTTACGGAAACAGATACGCAGTATTTT CASSLTETDTQYF
medium-sized TRBJ2-2 TRBV28 TRBD1 TGTGCCAGCACCCCGGACAGGGAGAACACCGGGGAGCTGTTTTTT CASTPDRENTGELFF
medium-sized TRBJ2-7 TRBV28 - TGTGCCAGCAGTTTACTGGGGGACCACGAGCAGTACTTC CASSLLGDHEQYF
medium-sized TRBJ2-1 TRBV29-1 - TGCAGCGTCGCAGGGAACAATGAGCAGTTCTTC CSVAGNNEQFF
large TRBJ1-1 TRBV2 TRBD1 TGTGCCAGCAGGACGGGACAGGGTGACACTGAAGCTTTCTTT CASRTGQGDTEAFF
medium-sized TRBJ1-1 TRBV19 - TGTGCCAGTAGTATAGGGACTGAAGCTTTCTTT CASSIGTEAFF
medium-sized TRBJ2-7 TRBV28 - TGTGCCAGCAGTTTCGGCAGCGGCTACGAGCAGTACTTC CASSFGSGYEQYF
medium-sized TRBJ2-7 TRBV28 - TGTGCCAGCAGTTTTGGAGGACCCTCCTACGAGCAGTACTTC CASSFGGPSYEQYF
medium-sized TRBJ2-7 TRBV28 TRBD1 TGTGCCAGCAGTTCCGCGACAGGGCTCTACGAGCAGTACTTC CASSSATGLYEQYF